The 11 T cell receptor beta chains given below trace back to one sample, sequenced in a study of cytomegalovirus exposure and HLA in healthy donors. The PCR was carried out with 60 Vbeta primers and 13 Jbeta primers. Clones were read by immunoSEQ multiplex PCR, and TCRdb kept only the in-frame ones, dropping some. The sample includes roughly 160,000 clones, about three quarters of them seen just once. Material: PBMCs. Receptor source: a girl between 5 and 17 years old in good health and CMV-seronegative.

The V and J genes are TRBV27 and TRBJ2-7, with TRBD1 matching 9 bases. CDR3 length: 14 residues. After removal of 3 bases from V and 6 bases from J, the junction contained 6 bases not matched to a gene. The germline V gene encodes CDR1 MNHEY and CDR2 SMNVEV (reference sequence). CDR3 region: CASSFPGTGREQYF. The CDR3 nucleotides read TGTGCCAGCAGTTTCCCCGGGACAGGGCGCGAGCAGTACTTC.

J is TRBJ2-1 and V is TRBV4-2, with a possible D match to TRBD1 (6 bases). From germline, CDR1 is LGHNA and CDR2 YNFKEQ. The CDR3 extends over 12 amino acids. V was shortened by 1 base and J by 10 bases, with 8 bases between the two germline ends. The CDR3 sequence is CASSQVRGEQFF. The CDR3, as DNA: TGTGCCAGCAGCCAAGTGAGGGGGGAGCAGTTCTTC.

This clone was observed a few times. V and J are TRBV27 and TRBJ1-2; D unclear. The V end was cut by 5 bases, the J end by 8 bases, with 15 bases between. Germline V gives CDR1 MNHEY, CDR2 SMNVEV (reference sequence). The CDR3 is 13 residues long. The CDR3 region is CASSERETSGYTF. For the CDR3, the DNA is TGTGCCAGCAGTGAGCGGGAGACAAGCGGCTACACCTTC.

CDR3 residues: CASSLGRDRDITNYGYTF. In nucleotides, the CDR3 is TGTGCCAGCAGCTTAGGGCGGGACAGGGACATTACTAACTATGGCTACACCTTC. This chain uses TRBV7-2 with TRBJ1-2; TRBD1 aligns across 9 bases. Per the germline V gene, CDR1 is SGHTA and CDR2 is FQGNSA. The length of the CDR3 is 18 residues. V lost 1 base to trimming and J lost 0 bases; unmatched junction nucleotides: 9.

This chain uses TRBV2 with TRBJ2-5, with 11 positions matching TRBD1. With 8 bases clipped from V and 5 bases from J, the junction kept 7 bases outside the gene matches. CDR3 length equals 14 residues. The germline V gene has CDR1 SNHLY and CDR2 FYNNEI. CDR3 DNA: TGTGCCAGCGGCCGGGACAGGGGGTATGAGACCCAGTACTTC. It codes for CASGRDRGYETQYF.

V usage is TRBV5-6 and J usage is TRBJ1-5, with D uncertain. Trimming took 4 bases from V and 5 from J, leaving 10 bases between them. Germline V lookup: CDR1 SGHDT, CDR2 YYEEEE. The length of the CDR3 is 13 residues. The CDR3 protein is CASSARFDQPQHF. The CDR3 DNA reads as TGTGCCAGCAGCGCGCGTTTTGATCAGCCCCAGCATTTT.

This rearrangement joins TRBV27 to TRBJ1-5; possible D gene TRBD1, 6 bases. Trimming pared 5 bases from V and 6 bases from J, leaving 14 bases between. The CDR3 extends over 14 amino acids. The germline V gene has CDR1 MNHEY and CDR2 SMNVEV (reference sequence). CDR3 region: CASSVQGMSQPQHF. CDR3 DNA: TGTGCCAGCAGTGTCCAGGGGATGAGTCAGCCCCAGCATTTT.

CDR3 amino acids: CASSSGGGPQHF. Here the CDR3 DNA reads TGTGCCAGCAGCAGCGGGGGGGGGCCCCAGCATTTT. The V gene is TRBV14, the J gene TRBJ1-5; tentatively, D is TRBD1 (5 bases). The CDR3 totals 12 residues. The V end lost 5 bases, the J end lost 9 bases, and 11 bases lay between the germline ends. CDR1 SGHDN and CDR2 FVKESK come from the germline V gene.

This clone was seen a few times. The chain has TRBV6-6 and TRBJ2-2, with TRBD2 identical over 8 bases. The CDR3 totals 16 residues. Germline trimming cut 2 bases from V and 7 bases from J; bases unmatched to any gene: 9. Per the germline V gene, CDR1 is MNHNY and CDR2 is SVGAGI (reference sequence). The CDR3 sequence: CASSYVVGGAVGELFF. CDR3 nucleotide sequence: TGTGCCAGCAGTTACGTAGTCGGGGGGGCCGTCGGGGAGCTGTTTTTT.

V usage is TRBV2 and J usage is TRBJ2-7; 7 nucleotides match TRBD1. V gave up 6 bases and J gave up 0 bases; unmatched junction bases: 2. The CDR3 consists of 13 residues. Germline V gene lookup returns CDR1 SNHLY and CDR2 FYNNEI. The CDR3 DNA follows: TGTGCCAGCAGGAGGGGGCCCTCCTACGAGCAGTACTTC. It is translated as CASRRGPSYEQYF.

V and J are TRBV10-3 and TRBJ2-3; 10 positions match TRBD2. Germline values: CDR1 ENHRY, CDR2 SYGVKD. CDR3 size: 19 residues. Trimming cost V 3 bases and J 0 bases; bases outside gene matches: 12. The CDR3 DNA sequence: TGTGCCATCAGTGATCTAGCGGGGGCCCTGCTGTGGAGCACAGATACGCAGTATTTT. It is translated as CAISDLAGALLWSTDTQYF.